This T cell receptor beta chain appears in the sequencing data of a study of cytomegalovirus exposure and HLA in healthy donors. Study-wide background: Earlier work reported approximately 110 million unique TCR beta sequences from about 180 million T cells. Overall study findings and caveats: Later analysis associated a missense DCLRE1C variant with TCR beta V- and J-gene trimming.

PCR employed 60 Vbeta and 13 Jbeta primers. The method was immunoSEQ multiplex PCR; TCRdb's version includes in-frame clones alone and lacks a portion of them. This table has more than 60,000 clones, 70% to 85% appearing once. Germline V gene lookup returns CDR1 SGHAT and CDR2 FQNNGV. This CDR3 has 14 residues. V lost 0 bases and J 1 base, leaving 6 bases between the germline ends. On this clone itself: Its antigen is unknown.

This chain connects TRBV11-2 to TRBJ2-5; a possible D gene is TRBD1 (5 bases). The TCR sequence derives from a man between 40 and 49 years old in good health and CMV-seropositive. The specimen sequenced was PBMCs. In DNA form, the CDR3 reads TGTGCCAGCAGCTTAGACAGGGTCCAAGAGACCCAGTACTTC. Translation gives CASSLDRVQETQYF.